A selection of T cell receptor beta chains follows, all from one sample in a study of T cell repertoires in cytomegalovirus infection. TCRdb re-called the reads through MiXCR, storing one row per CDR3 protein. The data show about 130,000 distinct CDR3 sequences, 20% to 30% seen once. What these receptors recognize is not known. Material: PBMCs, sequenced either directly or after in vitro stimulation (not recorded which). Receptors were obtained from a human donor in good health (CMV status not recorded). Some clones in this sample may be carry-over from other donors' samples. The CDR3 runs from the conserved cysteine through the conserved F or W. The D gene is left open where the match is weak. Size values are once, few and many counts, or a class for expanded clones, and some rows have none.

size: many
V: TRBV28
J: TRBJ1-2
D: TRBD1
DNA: TGTGCCAGCAGTTGGAGGACAGGATCCTATGGCTACACCTTC
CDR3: CASSWRTGSYGYTF

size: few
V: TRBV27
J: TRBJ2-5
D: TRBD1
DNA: TGTGCCAGCAGTTTGGGGGACAGGAGCCAAGAGACCCAGTACTTC
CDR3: CASSLGDRSQETQYF

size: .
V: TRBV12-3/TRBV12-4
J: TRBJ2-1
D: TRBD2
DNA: TGTGCCAGCAGTTGGGGTACTAGCGGGATGTACAATGAGCAGTTCTTC
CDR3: CASSWGTSGMYNEQFF

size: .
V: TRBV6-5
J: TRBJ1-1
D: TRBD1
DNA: TGTGCCACTCTGACAGGGGCCGGAATGAACACTGAAGCTTTCTTT
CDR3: CATLTGAGMNTEAFF

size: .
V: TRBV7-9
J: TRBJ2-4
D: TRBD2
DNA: TGTGCCAGCAGCACAACTCCGGGACTAGCGGGGAAAGCCAAAAACATTCAGTACTTC
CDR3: CASSTTPGLAGKAKNIQYF

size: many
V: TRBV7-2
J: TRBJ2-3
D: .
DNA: TGTGCCAGCAGCCCCCGGCCCACAGATACGCAGTATTTT
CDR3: CASSPRPTDTQYF

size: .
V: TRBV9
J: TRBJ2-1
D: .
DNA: TGTGCCAGCAGCGTAGAGCTATTAACCCTGACAGGCTACAATGAGCAGTTCTTC
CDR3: CASSVELLTLTGYNEQFF

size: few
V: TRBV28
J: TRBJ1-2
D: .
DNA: TGTGCCAGCAGTTTCGTATCCGGCTACACCTTC
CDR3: CASSFVSGYTF

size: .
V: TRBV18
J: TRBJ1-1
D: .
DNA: TGTGCCAGCTCACCCCAGGACAGCCTTGTGAACACTGAAGCTTTCTTT
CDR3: CASSPQDSLVNTEAFF

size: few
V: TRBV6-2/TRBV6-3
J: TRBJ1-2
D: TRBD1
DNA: TGTGCCAGCAGCCTTGGACAGGGCAGAGGCTACACCTTC
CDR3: CASSLGQGRGYTF

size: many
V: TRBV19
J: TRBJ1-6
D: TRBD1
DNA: TGTGCCAGTAGCCAAAGACAGGGCCGGGGAAATTCACCCCTCCACTTT
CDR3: CASSQRQGRGNSPLHF

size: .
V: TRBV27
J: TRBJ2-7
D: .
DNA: TGTGCCAGCAGTTTTCGCAGCTCCTACGAGCAGTACTTC
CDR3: CASSFRSSYEQYF

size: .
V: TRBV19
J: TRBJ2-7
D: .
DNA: TGTGCCAGTCCCAAGACAGACCTCCATGGGCAGTACTTC
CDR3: CASPKTDLHGQYF

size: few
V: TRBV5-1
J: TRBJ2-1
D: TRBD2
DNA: TGCGCCAGCAGCTGGGGCTCGGCGGGAGGCGATGAGCAGTTCTTC
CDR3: CASSWGSAGGDEQFF

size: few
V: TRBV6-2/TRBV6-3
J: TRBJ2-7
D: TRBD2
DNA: TGTGCCAGCAGTTACCTCGGGACTAGCGGGAGGTCCTACGAGCAGTACTTC
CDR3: CASSYLGTSGRSYEQYF

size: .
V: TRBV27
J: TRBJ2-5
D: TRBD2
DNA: TGTGCCAGCAGTTCCCCCGGGAGGGGGTTGGGGGAGACCCAGTACTTC
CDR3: CASSSPGRGLGETQYF

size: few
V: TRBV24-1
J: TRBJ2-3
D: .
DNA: TGTGCCACCAGTGATGGGAGCGGGTCGAATACGCAGTATTTT
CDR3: CATSDGSGSNTQYF

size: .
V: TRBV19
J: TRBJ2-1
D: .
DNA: TGTGCCAGTGGGGACCCGGGGCTCGACAATGAGCAGTTCTTC
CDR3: CASGDPGLDNEQFF

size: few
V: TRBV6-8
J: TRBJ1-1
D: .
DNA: TGTGCCAGCAGTTACGAGCAGGAGGGGAACACTGAAGCTTTCTTT
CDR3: CASSYEQEGNTEAFF

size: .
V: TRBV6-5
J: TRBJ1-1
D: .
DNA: TGTGCCAGCAGTTACGGGAGGGCGGTTGGGAACACTGAAGCTTTCTTT
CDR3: CASSYGRAVGNTEAFF

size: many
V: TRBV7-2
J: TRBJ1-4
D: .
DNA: TGTGCCAGCAGCTTATCTAATGAAAAACTGTTTTTT
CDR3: CASSLSNEKLFF

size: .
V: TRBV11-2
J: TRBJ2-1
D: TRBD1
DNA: TGTGCCAGCAGCCTAGGGGCAGGGGGCATTAATGAGCAGTTCTTC
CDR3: CASSLGAGGINEQFF

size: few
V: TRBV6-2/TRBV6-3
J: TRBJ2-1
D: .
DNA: TGTGCCAGCAGTGGGGGGAAGGGTCTCGGTCTCTACAATGAGCAGTTCTTC
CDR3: CASSGGKGLGLYNEQFF

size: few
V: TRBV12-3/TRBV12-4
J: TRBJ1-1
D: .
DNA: TGTGCCAGCAGTTTACCCGTGGTCCCTGAAGCTTTCTTT
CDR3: CASSLPVVPEAFF

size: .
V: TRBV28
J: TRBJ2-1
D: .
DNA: TGTGCCAGCAGGTCAGGACAGGAGCAGTTCTTC
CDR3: CASRSGQEQFF